The 32 T cell receptor beta chains below were found in one sample sequenced in a study of cytomegalovirus exposure and HLA in healthy donors. PCR used 60 Vbeta primers and 13 Jbeta primers. Data came from immunoSEQ multiplex PCR; TCRdb stores just in-frame clones and leaves some out. The data hold 90,000 to 120,000 clones, with 77% observed a single time. Sequenced: PBMCs. The receptor set was obtained from a male donor in good health and CMV-seronegative.

The V and J genes are TRBV29-1 and TRBJ1-2, with D unresolved. Germline loops: CDR1 SQVTM, CDR2 ANQGSEA. V lost 7 bases to trimming and J lost 0 bases, with 9 bases between them. The CDR3 is 12 residues long. The CDR3, as DNA: TGCAGCGCAAGATCTACTAACTATGGCTACACCTTC. It codes for CSARSTNYGYTF.

This clone was detected only once. The rearrangement joins TRBV5-1 to TRBJ1-1, with TRBD1 identical over 9 bases. The V gene's germline CDR1 is SGHRS and CDR2 YFSETQ. With V trimmed by 3 bases and J by 3 bases, 9 bases remained unmatched. CDR3 length: 16 amino acids. The CDR3 spells CASSSEAGTGHTEAFF. Here the CDR3 DNA reads TGCGCCAGCAGCTCAGAAGCCGGGACAGGGCACACTGAAGCTTTCTTT.

The chain recombines TRBV30 with TRBJ1-6; 7 nucleotides agree with TRBD1. The CDR3 is made up of 13 amino acids. Germline V lookup: CDR1 GTSNPN, CDR2 SVGIG (reference sequence). This CDR3 reads CAKSGQRNSPLHF. The CDR3 DNA is TGTGCTAAATCGGGACAGCGAAATTCACCCCTCCACTTT.

This clone came up a few times. The chain recombines TRBV6-4 with TRBJ1-1, with 7 bases identical to TRBD1. This CDR3 is 14 amino acids long. After removal of 8 bases from V and 2 bases from J, the junction contained 8 bases not matched to a gene. The germline V gene encodes CDR1 MRHNA and CDR2 SNTAGT. DNA for the CDR3: TGTGCCAGCTCGGTAGGGACAGACAACACTGAAGCTTTCTTT. Residues: CASSVGTDNTEAFF.

This chain connects TRBV19 to TRBJ1-5; 9 bases agree with TRBD1. The J segment lost 7 bases and the V segment lost 6 bases, leaving 7 bases of the junction unmatched. The CDR3 covers 14 residues. CDR1 LNHDA and CDR2 SQIVND come from the germline V gene (reference sequence). CDR3 residues: CASRGDRDRQPQHF. DNA of the CDR3: TGTGCCAGTAGGGGGGACAGGGATAGACAGCCCCAGCATTTT.

The chain uses TRBV5-1 and TRBJ2-1, with 10 bases aligning to TRBD1. CDR1 and CDR2 from the germline V gene are SGHRS and YFSETQ. The CDR3 covers 15 residues. Germline trimming cut 0 bases from V and 6 bases from J; bases unmatched to any gene: 3. The CDR3 loop is CASSLGGQGLNEQFF. CDR3 DNA: TGCGCCAGCAGCTTGGGGGGACAGGGGCTCAATGAGCAGTTCTTC.

The V gene is TRBV9, the J gene TRBJ2-1, with 9 bases lining up with TRBD2. Germline loops: CDR1 SGDLS, CDR2 YYNGEE. The V and J ends lost 4 bases and 3 bases, in that order; junction bases with no gene match: 8. The CDR3 has 16 amino acids. CDR3 amino acids: CASSPPEREDYNEQFF. As DNA, the CDR3 is TGTGCCAGCAGCCCGCCAGAGCGGGAGGACTACAATGAGCAGTTCTTC.

CDR3 in amino acids: CASSDGRVIRNQPQHF. The CDR3 DNA is TGTGCCAGCAGTGACGGCAGGGTTATACGCAATCAGCCCCAGCATTTT. This chain uses TRBV6-4 with TRBJ1-5; possibly TRBD1 for D (5 bases). The germline V gene encodes CDR1 MRHNA and CDR2 SNTAGT. Deletions cut 2 bases from V and 2 bases from J, with 13 bases between. The CDR3 has 16 residues.

The chain links TRBV7-6 to TRBJ2-2; 13 nucleotides line up with TRBD2. CDR1 SGHVS and CDR2 FNYEAQ come from the germline V gene. Germline trimming cut 4 bases from V and 5 bases from J; bases unmatched to any gene: 4. The CDR3 contains 16 residues. CDR3 residues: CASSSSTSGRTGELFF. The CDR3, as DNA: TGTGCCAGCAGCTCCTCGACTAGCGGGAGGACCGGGGAGCTGTTTTTT.

The chain recombines TRBV27 with TRBJ1-4; D remains unclear. Per germline, CDR1 MNHEY and CDR2 SMNVEV (reference sequence). The CDR3 covers 15 residues. Trimming removed 5 bases from V and 0 bases from J, with 10 bases in between. The CDR3 DNA reads TGTGCCAGCAGTCCTTTCTTTTCAACTAATGAAAAACTGTTTTTT. This gives the protein CASSPFFSTNEKLFF.

J is TRBJ2-7 and V is TRBV6-1; tentative D call: TRBD2 (5 bases). The CDR3 is 14 amino acids. Germline V lookup: CDR1 MNHNS, CDR2 SASEGT. V gave up 6 bases and J gave up 0 bases, with 12 bases separating them. Written as DNA, the CDR3 is TGTGCCAGCAGGGCGGGTCCCAGCTCCTACGAGCAGTACTTC. It yields the protein CASRAGPSSYEQYF.

The chain combines TRBV28 with TRBJ1-1; 8 nucleotides agree with TRBD1. With 2 bases clipped from V and 12 bases from J, the junction kept 11 bases outside the gene matches. The CDR3 spans 14 residues. Germline loops: CDR1 MDHEN, CDR2 SYDVKM. The CDR3 is CASSLNRATGATFF. Written as DNA, the CDR3 is TGTGCCAGCAGTTTAAACCGAGCGACAGGGGCCACTTTCTTT.

This rearrangement joins TRBV5-1 to TRBJ2-7; 12 positions agree with TRBD2. This CDR3 is built from 15 residues. Germline V gene data show CDR1 as SGHRS and CDR2 as YFSETQ. The J segment lost 2 bases and the V segment lost 5 bases, leaving 5 bases of the junction unmatched. CDR3 DNA sequence: TGCGCCAGCAGGGCCCTAGCGGGAGGGCCCTACGAGCAGTACTTC. Translated: CASRALAGGPYEQYF.

This chain uses TRBV4-1 with TRBJ1-2; possibly TRBD1 for D (5 bases). Germline values: CDR1 MGHRA, CDR2 YSYEKL. The CDR3 length is 16 residues. The V and J ends lost 2 bases and 4 bases respectively, with 17 bases between them. The chain's CDR3 is CASSQISGQGVYGYTF. The DNA for the CDR3 is TGCGCCAGCAGCCAAATAAGTGGGCAGGGCGTCTATGGCTACACCTTC.

This chain links TRBV19 with TRBJ2-5; TRBD1 is a possible D gene (6 bases). The J call may be incorrect, as the DNA end agrees better with TRBJ2-7. Germline V CDR1 and CDR2: LNHDA, SQIVND (reference sequence). CDR3 length equals 13 residues. The CDR3 region is CASSIAGAYEQYF. CDR3 sequence (DNA): TGTGCCAGTAGTATTGCAGGGGCCTACGAGCAGTACTTC.

The chain links TRBV5-1 to TRBJ2-1; 9 nucleotides agree with TRBD1. After removal of 4 bases from V and 4 bases from J, the junction contained 6 bases not matched to a gene. Germline CDR1 and CDR2: SGHRS and YFSETQ. This CDR3 region has 15 residues. CDR3 coding DNA: TGCGCCAGCAGCGCCACAGGGACAGGGTACAATGAGCAGTTCTTC. This gives the protein CASSATGTGYNEQFF.

The V and J genes are TRBV7-3 and TRBJ2-7; TRBD2 matches at 9 bases. The germline V gene has CDR1 SGHTA and CDR2 FQGTGA. Trimming at V came to 1 base and at J to 5 bases, leaving 6 bases not matched to a gene. CDR3 length equals 15 residues. The CDR3: CASSLILAGEHEQYF. CDR3 coding DNA: TGTGCCAGCAGCTTAATACTAGCGGGCGAACACGAGCAGTACTTC.

This sequence joins TRBV6-6 and TRBJ1-5; TRBD1 matches 8 bases. CDR1 MNHNY and CDR2 SVGAGI come from the germline V gene (reference sequence). This CDR3 is built from 13 residues. J gave up 7 bases and V 5 bases, and 4 bases lay outside the gene matches. The CDR3 region is CASSLQGDQPQHF. DNA for the CDR3: TGTGCCAGCAGTCTACAGGGGGACCAGCCCCAGCATTTT.

The chain carries TRBV7-9 and TRBJ1-3; D may be TRBD1 (5 bases). CDR1 and CDR2 from the germline V gene are SEHNR and FQNEAQ (reference sequence). The CDR3 sequence is 13 residues long. Between the trimmed V and J ends, which lost 7 bases and 6 bases, there was a span of 13 bases. CDR3 DNA sequence: TGTGCCAGCAATGCCGGGGGGGAAAACACCATATATTTT. Its protein is CASNAGGENTIYF.

V usage is TRBV5-4 and J usage is TRBJ2-7, with 8 bases matching TRBD1. Germline loops: CDR1 SGHNT, CDR2 YYREEE (reference sequence). The V gene end was trimmed by 4 bases and the J gene end by 0 bases; junction bases not matched to a gene: 6. The CDR3 extends over 15 amino acids. CDR3 in amino acids: CASSRAQGASYEQYF. CDR3 DNA: TGTGCCAGCAGCCGAGCCCAGGGGGCCTCCTACGAGCAGTACTTC.

V and J are TRBV27 and TRBJ2-1; 12 nucleotides line up with TRBD2. This CDR3 region has 18 residues. CDR1 and CDR2 from the germline V gene are MNHEY and SMNVEV (reference sequence). The V and J ends lost 2 bases and 6 bases, in that order; junction bases with no gene match: 11. CDR3 loop: CASSLESWGLAGGNEQFF. In DNA, the CDR3 is TGTGCCAGCAGTTTAGAATCTTGGGGACTAGCGGGTGGCAATGAGCAGTTCTTC.

This clone was recorded a few times. The V and J genes are TRBV2 and TRBJ2-5; a possible D gene is TRBD2 (6 bases). The last part of the DNA fits TRBJ2-7 better; the J call may be wrong. The CDR3 covers 11 residues. Germline V gene data show CDR1 as SNHLY and CDR2 as FYNNEI. The CDR3 bases are TGTGCCAGCTTAGCGGCCGGCGAGCAGTACTTC. Amino acid sequence: CASLAAGEQYF.

This chain links TRBV19 with TRBJ2-3; 7 bases are shared with TRBD1. V dropped 3 bases and J dropped 4; count of bases not matched to a gene: 10. The germline V gene has CDR1 LNHDA and CDR2 SQIVND (reference sequence). The CDR3 length is 16 residues. CDR3 in amino acids: CASSMTSTGKSDTQYF. The CDR3 nucleotides read TGTGCCAGTAGTATGACCTCGACAGGGAAGTCAGATACGCAGTATTTT.

This chain uses TRBV5-4 with TRBJ1-2; D is ambiguous. The V gene's germline CDR1 is SGHNT and CDR2 YYREEE (reference sequence). This CDR3 is built from 15 residues. V lost 0 bases and J 6 bases, leaving 15 bases between the germline ends. CDR3 DNA sequence: TGTGCCAGCAGCTTGGCCTATGGAGGGTCGGATGGCTACACCTTC. Its translation: CASSLAYGGSDGYTF.

The CDR3 bases are TGTGCCAGCAGTGGCCGGGGGGGCACAGATACGCAGTATTTT. It is translated as CASSGRGGTDTQYF. The chain recombines TRBV6-1 with TRBJ2-3; 7 nucleotides agree with TRBD2. The J segment lost 1 base and the V segment lost 4 bases, leaving 2 bases of the junction unmatched. Looked up from germline, CDR1 is MNHNS and CDR2 is SASEGT. The CDR3 has 14 residues.

This clone was seen a single time. The chain employs TRBV30 and TRBJ2-5; 9 nucleotides align to TRBD1. CDR3 length equals 14 residues. CDR1 and CDR2 from the germline V gene are GTSNPN and SVGIG (reference sequence). V was pared by 5 bases and J by 1 base, with 5 bases of the junction left unmatched. CDR3 bases: TGTGCCTGGGCCGGGACAGGGCCCCAAGAGACCCAGTACTTC. It yields the protein CAWAGTGPQETQYF.

The chain uses TRBV5-1 and TRBJ1-4, with 8 bases identical to TRBD1. The CDR3 runs 15 residues. Trimming took 0 bases from V and 2 from J; bases not matched to a gene: 0. Germline values: CDR1 SGHRS, CDR2 YFSETQ. As DNA, the CDR3 is TGCGCCAGCAGCTTGGGGACAGGGACTAATGAAAAACTGTTTTTT. Its protein product is CASSLGTGTNEKLFF.

As for this clone: A read error may account for a junction end that differs from germline. The V and J genes are TRBV5-4 and TRBJ1-2, with D perhaps TRBD1 (5 bases). From germline, CDR1 is SGHNT and CDR2 YYREEE (reference sequence). The CDR3 spans 13 residues. CDR3 in amino acids: CASRLEGAYGYTF. The DNA of the CDR3 is TGTGCCAGCAGATTGGAAGGGGCGTATGGCTACACCTTC.

The V and J genes are TRBV7-2 and TRBJ2-2, with 8 nucleotides matching TRBD1. The CDR3 consists of 17 residues. J gave up 6 bases and V 4 bases, and 13 bases lay outside the gene matches. Germline loops: CDR1 SGHTA, CDR2 FQGNSA. DNA for the CDR3: TGTGCCAGCAGCTCAAATCCTAGGACAGGGTTGTCCGGGGAGCTGTTTTTT. It is translated as CASSSNPRTGLSGELFF.

The V gene is TRBV7-9, the J gene TRBJ1-5; D gene ambiguous. Trimming took off 2 bases at V and 3 bases at J, with 14 bases between the two ends. The CDR3 loop spans 16 amino acids. In germline, CDR1 is SEHNR, CDR2 FQNEAQ (reference sequence). CDR3: CASSLSAGSPNQPQHF. The CDR3 DNA reads TGTGCCAGCAGCTTAAGCGCTGGCAGCCCCAATCAGCCCCAGCATTTT.

This chain uses TRBV7-2 with TRBJ2-2; a weak D match, TRBD1 (6 bases). Germline lookup yields CDR1 SGHTA and CDR2 FQGNSA. CDR3 length: 16 residues. Trimming took off 1 base at V and 1 base at J, with 10 bases between the two ends. The CDR3 DNA reads TGTGCCAGCAGCTTAGGGGGGCGCAAGAACACCGGGGAGCTGTTTTTT. Its translation: CASSLGGRKNTGELFF.

The chain recombines TRBV15 with TRBJ2-1; D call uncertain. The CDR3 extends over 18 amino acids. V shed 0 bases and J shed 0 bases, with 15 bases lying between them. Germline V gene data show CDR1 as LNHNV and CDR2 as YYDKDF (reference sequence). The CDR3 spells CATSRDRSAPISYNEQFF. In nucleotides, the CDR3 is TGTGCCACCAGCAGAGATCGGAGTGCTCCTATCTCCTACAATGAGCAGTTCTTC.